Listed here are 3 T cell receptor beta chains from one sample, sequenced in a study of CD8 T cells in ankylosing spondylitis. TCRdb reprocessed the 5' RACE reads with MiXCR, giving one entry per CDR3 protein. The sample has 270,000 or so distinct CDR3 sequences; 15% to 20% are singletons. The sequenced sample was blood, either unsorted or a sorted T cell fraction (not recorded which). The receptors derive from a male donor with ankylosing spondylitis or in good health (not recorded which).

V usage is TRBV29-1 and J usage is TRBJ1-2; the match to TRBD1 covers 12 bases. From germline, CDR1 is SQVTM and CDR2 ANQGSEA. CDR3 size: 13 residues. The J segment lost 6 bases and the V segment lost 5 bases, leaving 4 bases of the junction unmatched. DNA of the CDR3: TGCAGCGTTTCGGGACAGGGGGCGCATGGCTACACCTTC. Its translation: CSVSGQGAHGYTF.

With respect to this clonotype: A clone one base away is much larger, so this may be a read error. The chain joins TRBV10-3 to TRBJ2-1; 9 nucleotides align to TRBD2. Germline V gene lookup returns CDR1 ENHRY and CDR2 SYGVKD. V trimming: 4 bases; J trimming: 0 bases; junction bases outside the gene matches: 10. The CDR3 contains 18 residues. CDR3: CAISGGGGRAPSYNEQFF. DNA for the CDR3: TGTGCCATCAGTGGGGGCGGCGGGAGGGCCCCCTCCTACAATGAGCAGTTCTTC.

This clonotype was seen a few times. The chain carries TRBV29-1 and TRBJ2-5; perhaps TRBD2 as D (6 bases). V was trimmed by 1 base and J by 5 bases, leaving 14 bases between them. The germline V gene encodes CDR1 SQVTM and CDR2 ANQGSEA. This CDR3 is built from 14 residues. The CDR3 DNA follows: TGCAGCGTTGAAGTTGACGTTGGAGGGGAGACCCAGTACTTC. Encoded protein: CSVEVDVGGETQYF. Full variable domain (missing parts from reference TRBV29-1 and TRBJ2-5): SAVISQKPSRDICQRGTSLTIQCQVDSQVTMMFWYRQQPGQSLTLIATANQGSEATYESGFVIDKFPISRPNLTFSTLTVSNMSPEDSSIYLCSVEVDVGGETQYFGPGTRLLVL.